Sequencing of this T cell receptor (beta chain) was carried out in a study of brain T cells in children with intractable seizures. Overall study results and limits: HCMV serostatus was not known, and viral specificity came from CDR3 similarity only. Pre-surgery blood may have been undersampled, hiding some clones.

Note on this clone: Antigen unknown.

Time point here: blood from clinic visit 5 months post-surgery; TSC patient then seizure free. Only cases whose brain tissue showed the highest T cell transcript signatures were sequenced. Before surgery, patients took at least one anti-epileptic drug. Trimming removed 5 bases at V and 3 bases at J, with 7 bases between. CDR3 length equals 13 residues. The germline CDR1 and CDR2 sequences are MNHEY and SMNVEV (reference sequence). Produced via immunoSEQ multiplex PCR; TCRdb's table is partial and in-frame only. The sample lists 340,000 or so clones, roughly 93% occurring once. The chain joins TRBV27 to TRBJ2-2; TRBD1 is a possible D gene (5 bases). Sequencing was performed on peripheral blood, taken roughly 5 months after surgery. The receptor was isolated from a boy under two years old with tuberous sclerosis and intractable seizures. The CDR3 here is CASSTGYTGELFF. The CDR3 DNA reads as TGTGCCAGCAGTACAGGTTACACCGGGGAGCTGTTTTTT.